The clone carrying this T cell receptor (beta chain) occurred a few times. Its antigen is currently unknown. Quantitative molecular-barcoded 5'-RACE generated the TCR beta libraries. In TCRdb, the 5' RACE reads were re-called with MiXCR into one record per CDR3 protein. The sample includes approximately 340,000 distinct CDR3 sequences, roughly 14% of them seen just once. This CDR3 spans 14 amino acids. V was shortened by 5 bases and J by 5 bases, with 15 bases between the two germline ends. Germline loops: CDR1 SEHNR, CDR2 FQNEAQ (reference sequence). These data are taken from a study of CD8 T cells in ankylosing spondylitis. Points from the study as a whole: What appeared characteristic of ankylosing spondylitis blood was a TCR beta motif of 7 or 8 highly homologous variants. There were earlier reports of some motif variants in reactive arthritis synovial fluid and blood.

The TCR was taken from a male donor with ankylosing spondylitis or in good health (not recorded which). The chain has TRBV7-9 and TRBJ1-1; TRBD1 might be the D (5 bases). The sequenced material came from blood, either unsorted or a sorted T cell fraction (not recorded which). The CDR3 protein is CASSLTQGRTEAFF. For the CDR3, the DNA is TGTGCCAGCAGCCTTACTCAGGGCAGGACTGAAGCTTTCTTT.